Listed below are T cell receptor beta chains from one sample, sequenced in a study of blood T cell repertoires in COVID-19. The protocol was immunoSEQ multiplex PCR, while the TCRdb copy is restricted to in-frame clones and leaves out a portion. The sample holds more than 120,000 clones, approximately 80% seen once. The specimen was peripheral blood. The receptor source for this set is a human donor in a cohort sampled during active COVID-19. The CDR3 runs from the conserved cysteine through the conserved F or W. A D gene is named only where the DNA matches it firmly. Clone size is given for some rows only: seen once, a few or many times, or a class if the clone is expanded.

TRBJ2-3,NA,TRBD2,TRBV5-1,TGCGCCAGCAGCCGGGGACTAGCGGGAGGGGTAGATACGCAGTATTTT,CASSRGLAGGVDTQYF
TRBJ2-5,once,TRBD2,TRBV11-3,TGTGCCAGCAGCCAGGGACTAGCAGGCGAGACCCAGTACTTC,CASSQGLAGETQYF
TRBJ2-3,NA,TRBD1,TRBV5-1,TGCGCCAGCAGCTTTCCGACAGGGAAGGATACGCAGTATTTT,CASSFPTGKDTQYF
TRBJ1-2,NA,TRBD1,TRBV28,TGTGCCAGCAGTACCAGGGACAGACGTGACTTC,CASSTRDRRDF
TRBJ2-3,NA,TRBD2,TRBV5-6,TGTGCCAGCAGCTCGGGACTAGCATCCCATACGCAGTATTTT,CASSSGLASHTQYF
TRBJ2-2,NA,NA,TRBV19,TGTGCCAGTAGTATAGGGGCGGGAAGGGACACCGGGGAGCTGTTTTTT,CASSIGAGRDTGELFF
TRBJ2-1,NA,NA,TRBV18,TGTGCCAGCTCCCTGAGCTCCTACAATGAGCAGTTCTTC,CASSLSSYNEQFF
TRBJ2-7,NA,TRBD1,TRBV5-1,TGCGCCAGCAGCGCCCGGGACAGCACTTACGAGCAGTACTTC,CASSARDSTYEQYF
TRBJ1-5,NA,NA,TRBV12-3/TRBV12-4,TGTGCCAGCAGTTTGGGAGATCAGCCCCAGCATTTT,CASSLGDQPQHF
TRBJ1-2,once,TRBD1,TRBV30,TGTGCCTGGAGTAACGGGACAGGGCTTAACTATGGCTACACCTTC,CAWSNGTGLNYGYTF
TRBJ1-6,NA,NA,TRBV4-2,TGTGCCAGCAGCCAAGATCGAGCGGGGTCTTCCTATAATTCACCCCTCCACTTT,CASSQDRAGSSYNSPLHF
TRBJ2-4,NA,TRBD1,TRBV6-6,TGTGCCAGCAGGGGACAGGGGGGCATTCAGTACTTC,CASRGQGGIQYF
TRBJ1-2,once,NA,TRBV27,TGTGCCAGCAGGAGAACAGAGCTCACTAACTATGGCTACACCTTC,CASRRTELTNYGYTF
TRBJ2-1,NA,TRBD2,TRBV6-5,TGTGCCAGCAGTTACCCGCATCCTAGCGGTGAGCAGTTCTTC,CASSYPHPSGEQFF
TRBJ2-7,NA,NA,TRBV10-1,TGCGCCAGCAGTGAGTCTACGTGGCGGGAGCAGTACTTC,CASSESTWREQYF
TRBJ1-6,once,TRBD1,TRBV13,TGTGCCAGCAGCTACAGGGGAAATAATTCACCCCTCCACTTT,CASSYRGNNSPLHF
TRBJ2-1,NA,TRBD2,TRBV4-1,TGCGCCAGCAGCCCTCCTAGCGGGAGGGCCCGACCTTACAATGAGCAGTTCTTC,CASSPPSGRARPYNEQFF
TRBJ2-1,NA,NA,TRBV28,TGTGCCAGCAGCTTTTTACAGGGGGGGGCCAATGAGCAGTTCTTC,CASSFLQGGANEQFF
TRBJ2-5,NA,NA,TRBV29-1,TGCAGCGTTGAAGGGGGCGCGAGTATCCAAGAGACCCAGTACTTC,CSVEGGASIQETQYF
TRBJ2-1,NA,NA,TRBV5-1,TGCGCCAGCAGGGTTATGAGCTCCTACAATGAGCAGTTCTTC,CASRVMSSYNEQFF
TRBJ1-1,NA,NA,TRBV13,TGTGCCAGCAGCTTACTTTGGGACATGAACACTGAAGCTTTCTTT,CASSLLWDMNTEAFF
TRBJ1-1,NA,NA,TRBV10-3,TGTGCCATCAGCCCGGACGGGAGAACCTCTGAAGCTTTCTTT,CAISPDGRTSEAFF
TRBJ2-3,NA,TRBD2,TRBV13,TGTGCCAGCAGCCCTAGCGGGGGGACGCGCACAGATACGCAGTATTTT,CASSPSGGTRTDTQYF
TRBJ2-2,NA,NA,TRBV6-1,TGTGCCAGCAGTGAAATCAGGGGACCGACCGGGGAGCTGTTTTTT,CASSEIRGPTGELFF
TRBJ2-3,once,TRBD2,TRBV7-9,TGTGCCAGCGCAACTAGCGGATCCTGGACAGATACGCAGTATTTT,CASATSGSWTDTQYF
TRBJ1-2,NA,NA,TRBV5-1,TGCGCCAGCAGCTTTACACCATCTCAGGGAAGCTATGGCTACACCTTC,CASSFTPSQGSYGYTF
TRBJ1-4,NA,TRBD1,TRBV4-1,TGCGCCAGCAGCCAAGGACGAGACAGGGGTAATGAAAAACTGTTTTTT,CASSQGRDRGNEKLFF
TRBJ1-1,NA,TRBD1,TRBV18,TGTGCCAGCTCACTATCGACAGGGGAAGCTTTCTTT,CASSLSTGEAFF
TRBJ2-1,NA,NA,TRBV3-1/TRBV3-2,TGTGCCAGCAGCCCCGGGTTGGACTACAATGAGCAGTTCTTC,CASSPGLDYNEQFF
TRBJ1-1,NA,TRBD1,TRBV19,TGTGCCAGGAAACAGGGGGGCACTGAAGCTTTCTTT,CARKQGGTEAFF
TRBJ2-5,NA,NA,TRBV2,TGTGCCAGCAGTGGGGTCGGGAGTACGGGAGAGACCCAGTACTTC,CASSGVGSTGETQYF
TRBJ2-6,NA,TRBD1,TRBV19,TGTGCCAGTAGTATCAGGGGGCTGGTTAGCTCTGGGGCCAACGTCCTGACTTTC,CASSIRGLVSSGANVLTF
TRBJ2-3,once,NA,TRBV2,TGTGCCAGCAAAGGGGGGGCGGGGGCCACAGATACGCAGTATTTT,CASKGGAGATDTQYF
TRBJ2-7,NA,TRBD2,TRBV7-2,TGTGCCAGCAGCCACCCCGGGACTAGCGGGGGGGCCCGAAGGCAGTACTTC,CASSHPGTSGGARRQYF
TRBJ2-5,NA,TRBD2,TRBV30,TGTGCCTGGAGTTCTTCTAGCGGACAAGAGACCCAGTACTTC,CAWSSSSGQETQYF
TRBJ2-3,NA,NA,TRBV24-1,TGTGCCACCAGTGGGACAGGCACAGATACGCAGTATTTT,CATSGTGTDTQYF
TRBJ1-2,NA,NA,TRBV4-1,TGCGCCAGCAGCCAAGATCCAACGGGAGGGGGAACAGGGCGGAATGGCTACACCTTC,CASSQDPTGGGTGRNGYTF
TRBJ1-2,once,TRBD1,TRBV2,TGTGCCAGCAGTAGGGACAGGGGGCCCAATGGCTACACCTTC,CASSRDRGPNGYTF
TRBJ1-5,NA,TRBD1,TRBV6-4,TGTGCCAGCAGTGTGGAGCAGGGGGGCAATCAGCCCCAGCATTTT,CASSVEQGGNQPQHF
TRBJ1-1,NA,NA,TRBV5-4,TGTGCCAGCAGCACTGAGGACAGTGAAGCTTTCTTT,CASSTEDSEAFF
TRBJ1-2,once,NA,TRBV20-1,TGCAGTGCTCGAGACAGTTCTGGCTACACCTTC,CSARDSSGYTF
TRBJ2-5,NA,TRBD2,TRBV7-3,TGTGCCAGCAGTTACCTCGGGGGGGAGACCCAGTACTTC,CASSYLGGETQYF
TRBJ1-1,NA,NA,TRBV5-4,TGTGCCAGCAGCACCCCGACCCAGGGGAACACTGAAGCTTTCTTT,CASSTPTQGNTEAFF
TRBJ1-2,NA,TRBD1,TRBV28,TGTGCCAGCAGTCCAGGGGACAGTCCCCTGGGCTACACCTTC,CASSPGDSPLGYTF
TRBJ2-6,NA,NA,TRBV29-1,TGCAGCGTTGAAGGCGCGGGGTTCTCTGGGGCCAACGTCCTGACTTTC,CSVEGAGFSGANVLTF
TRBJ2-3,NA,TRBD2,TRBV6-5,TGTGCCAGCAGCCACTACCTAGCGGAAGTAGGCTCGCAGTATTTT,CASSHYLAEVGSQYF
TRBJ2-1,NA,TRBD2,TRBV7-6,TGTGCCAGCAGCCCGGTGGGACTAGCTCGTATCAATGAGCAGTTCTTC,CASSPVGLARINEQFF
TRBJ1-3,NA,TRBD1,TRBV29-1,TGCAGCGTCAACAGACAGGGGGCTGGAAACACCATATATTTT,CSVNRQGAGNTIYF
TRBJ2-5,once,TRBD2,TRBV3-1/TRBV3-2,TGTGCCAGCAGCCCGCCTGGGACTAGCGGGAGGGATGTCCAAGAGACCCAGTACTTC,CASSPPGTSGRDVQETQYF
TRBJ2-6,NA,NA,TRBV4-2,TGTGCCAGCAGCCAAGATTCAGGGACTGGGGCCAACGTCCTGACTTTC,CASSQDSGTGANVLTF
TRBJ2-1,once,NA,TRBV5-1,TGCGCCAGCAGCTTAGGGAACAGTCGGGGCAATGAGCAGTTCTTC,CASSLGNSRGNEQFF
TRBJ1-1,NA,TRBD1,TRBV7-2,TGTGCCAGCAGCTTACAGGGGGGGAACACTGAAGCTTTCTTT,CASSLQGGNTEAFF
TRBJ2-5,NA,TRBD1,TRBV19,TGTGCCAGTAGTATACCGGGGACAGCTAAGGGAGAGACCCAGTACTTC,CASSIPGTAKGETQYF
TRBJ2-5,once,TRBD1,TRBV2,TGTGCCAGCACCTGGGACAGGGCCCAAGAGACCCAGTACTTC,CASTWDRAQETQYF
TRBJ2-5,NA,NA,TRBV18,TGTGCCAGCTCACCAGGCACCCCCCAAGAGACCCAGTACTTC,CASSPGTPQETQYF
TRBJ2-5,NA,NA,TRBV5-6,TGTGCCAGCAGCTTATTCGGGGAGACCCAGTACTTC,CASSLFGETQYF
TRBJ1-1,NA,TRBD1,TRBV28,TGTGCCAGCAGGGGGGACAGTGAAGCTTTCTTT,CASRGDSEAFF